This entry features one T cell receptor beta chain sequence. The antigen remains unidentified. Other DNA sequences in this specimen translate into the identical CDR3. The data were obtained in a study of shared clonotypes between healthy human individuals. TCRdb's copy holds only in-frame clones and misses some; the assay was immunoSEQ multiplex PCR. The repertoire holds roughly 2.4 million clones, with almost 96% as singletons. General study results and limits: The study found lower generation probabilities in non-shared clonotypes than in those shared by all four donors. Naive subsets tended to show greater estimated richness than memory subsets.

This CDR3 contains 16 residues. Per germline, CDR1 LNHDA and CDR2 SQIVND (reference sequence). V lost 3 bases, J lost 0 bases, and 1 base stayed unmatched. The TCR originated in a man younger than 35 in good health. Sequenced material: naive CD4+ T cells sorted from blood. Stated subset: CD45RA+ positively selected. The rearrangement uses TRBV19 and TRBJ2-6; 8 bases are a match to TRBD2. The CDR3 DNA sequence: TGTGCCAGTAGTATCAGCGGGAGCTCTGGGGCCAACGTCCTGACTTTC. Translated, it gives CASSISGSSGANVLTF.